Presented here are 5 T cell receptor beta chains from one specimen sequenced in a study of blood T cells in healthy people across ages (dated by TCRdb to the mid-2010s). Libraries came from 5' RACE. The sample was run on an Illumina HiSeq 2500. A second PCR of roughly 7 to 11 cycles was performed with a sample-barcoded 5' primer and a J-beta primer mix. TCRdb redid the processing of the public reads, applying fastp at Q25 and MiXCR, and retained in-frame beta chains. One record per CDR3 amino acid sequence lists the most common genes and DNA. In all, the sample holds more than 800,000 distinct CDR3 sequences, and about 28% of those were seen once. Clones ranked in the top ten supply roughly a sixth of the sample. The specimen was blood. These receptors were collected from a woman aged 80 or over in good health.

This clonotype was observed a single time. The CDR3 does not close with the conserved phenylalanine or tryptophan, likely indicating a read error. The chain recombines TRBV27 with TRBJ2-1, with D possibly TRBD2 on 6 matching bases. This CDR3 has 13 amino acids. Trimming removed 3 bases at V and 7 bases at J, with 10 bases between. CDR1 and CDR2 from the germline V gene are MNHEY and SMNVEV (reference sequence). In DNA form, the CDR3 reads TGTGCCAGCAGTTTTCCAGGGAGGAATGAGCAGTTCGTC. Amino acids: CASSFPGRNEQFV.

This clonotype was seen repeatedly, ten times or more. CDR3 protein: CASSLGQMNTEAFF. The CDR3 DNA follows: TGTGCCAGCAGCTTGGGACAGATGAACACTGAAGCTTTCTTT. This chain uses TRBV7-9 with TRBJ1-1; 7 bases match TRBD1. CDR3 length equals 14 residues. In germline, CDR1 is SEHNR, CDR2 FQNEAQ (reference sequence). V lost 3 bases to trimming and J lost 0 bases; unmatched junction nucleotides: 1.

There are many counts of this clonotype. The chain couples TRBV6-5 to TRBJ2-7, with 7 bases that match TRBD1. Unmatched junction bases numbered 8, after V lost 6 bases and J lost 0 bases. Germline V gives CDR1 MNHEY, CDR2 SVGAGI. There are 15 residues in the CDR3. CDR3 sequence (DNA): TGTGCCAGCAGCCCGGACAGGTCTAGCTCCTACGAGCAGTACTTC. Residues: CASSPDRSSSYEQYF.

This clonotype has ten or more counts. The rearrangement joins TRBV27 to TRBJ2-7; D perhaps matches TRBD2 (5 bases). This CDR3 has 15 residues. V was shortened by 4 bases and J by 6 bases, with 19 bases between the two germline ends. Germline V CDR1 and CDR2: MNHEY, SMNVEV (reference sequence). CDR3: CASSYGLPGESEQYF. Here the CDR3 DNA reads TGTGCCAGCAGTTATGGGTTACCCGGGGAGAGCGAGCAGTACTTC.

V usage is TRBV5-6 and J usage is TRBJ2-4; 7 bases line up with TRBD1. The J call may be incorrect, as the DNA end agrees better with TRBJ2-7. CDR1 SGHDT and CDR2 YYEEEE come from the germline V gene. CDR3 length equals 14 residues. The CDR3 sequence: CASSLFDRDYEQYF. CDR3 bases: TGTGCCAGCAGCTTGTTTGACAGGGATTACGAGCAGTACTTC.